These 17 T cell receptor beta chains were all obtained from the same sample, sequenced in a study of cytomegalovirus exposure and HLA in healthy donors. Sequencing was performed with immunoSEQ multiplex PCR; in TCRdb, only in-frame clones are kept and a portion is missing. Of about 71,000 clones listed, around 93% are singletons. The material sequenced was PBMCs. The receptors originated from a woman between 18 and 29 years old in good health and CMV-seronegative.

The V call is TRBV6-5, the J call TRBJ2-7, with TRBD2 matching over 7 bases. Germline CDR1 reads MNHEY; CDR2 reads SVGAGI. The CDR3 loop spans 15 amino acids. Trimming removed 1 base from V and 5 bases from J; junction bases left unmatched: 8. DNA of the CDR3: TGTGCCAGCAGTTACTGGGGGGAGGGCCGGAACGAGCAGTACTTC. This gives the protein CASSYWGEGRNEQYF.

V and J are TRBV10-3 and TRBJ1-5, with 8 bases fitting TRBD1. CDR3 length: 16 residues. The V gene's germline CDR1 is ENHRY and CDR2 SYGVKD. V was clipped by 4 bases and J by 0 bases; unmatched bases: 5. The CDR3 reads CAISGTDRASNQPQHF. CDR3 nucleotides: TGTGCCATCAGTGGGACGGACAGGGCTAGCAATCAGCCCCAGCATTTT.

This chain uses TRBV10-2 with TRBJ1-4; D is unclear. The V gene lost 8 bases and the J gene lost 3 bases, with 10 bases spanning the gap. From germline, CDR1 is WSHSY and CDR2 SAAADI. This CDR3 is 13 amino acids long. The CDR3 region is CASGRASNEKLFF. CDR3 DNA: TGCGCCAGCGGGAGGGCATCTAATGAAAAACTGTTTTTT.

The chain carries TRBV6-5 and TRBJ1-3; D may be TRBD1 (5 bases). Germline V gene data show CDR1 as MNHEY and CDR2 as SVGAGI. This CDR3 comprises 15 residues. Trimming took off 6 bases at V and 2 bases at J, with 14 bases between the two ends. The CDR3 region is CASRPTVKTGNTIYF. The CDR3 DNA sequence: TGTGCCAGCAGGCCGACAGTTAAAACTGGAAACACCATATATTTT.

This chain connects TRBV4-2 to TRBJ2-5, with D possibly being TRBD1 (6 bases). The J call is in doubt because the DNA end fits TRBJ2-7 better. The CDR3 is 15 amino acids. Germline V gene lookup returns CDR1 LGHNA and CDR2 YNFKEQ. CDR3 nucleotide sequence: TGTGCCAGCAGCCATGTTTTGGACAGCTCCTACGAGCAGTACTTC. Translating it yields CASSHVLDSSYEQYF.

J is TRBJ1-2 and V is TRBV5-6; 9 bases match TRBD1. V lost 3 bases and J lost 6; bases outside the gene matches: 3. Germline values: CDR1 SGHDT, CDR2 YYEEEE. This CDR3 has 13 amino acids. DNA for the CDR3: TGTGCCAGCAGCTGGGGGACAGGGCATGGCTACACCTTC. Protein sequence: CASSWGTGHGYTF.

This chain joins TRBV4-1 and TRBJ2-7, with TRBD1 identical over 8 bases. The germline V gene encodes CDR1 MGHRA and CDR2 YSYEKL. The CDR3 consists of 15 residues. V shed 0 bases and J 3 bases; nucleotides not matched to a gene: 4. This CDR3 reads CASSQDFGTGYEQYF. CDR3 coding DNA: TGCGCCAGCAGCCAAGATTTTGGGACAGGCTACGAGCAGTACTTC.

The chain has TRBV18 and TRBJ2-7, with TRBD2 as a possible D gene (5 bases). The length of the CDR3 is 19 residues. Per germline, CDR1 KGHSH and CDR2 LQKENI. V lost 2 bases and J 0 bases, leaving 23 bases between the germline ends. This CDR3 reads CASSPKIGGDSKSSYEQYF. CDR3 nucleotide sequence: TGTGCCAGCTCACCAAAGATAGGAGGCGATTCGAAGAGCTCCTACGAGCAGTACTTC.

The rearrangement uses TRBV6-1 and TRBJ1-2; D unclear. V was clipped by 6 bases and J by 7 bases, with 12 bases between them. The V gene's germline CDR1 is MNHNS and CDR2 SASEGT. The CDR3 is 12 residues long. The CDR3 protein is CASSPTGSGYTF. The CDR3 DNA reads TGTGCCAGCAGCCCAACGGGAAGTGGCTACACCTTC.

J is TRBJ2-3 and V is TRBV4-2, with 10 nucleotides matching TRBD2. CDR3 length equals 16 residues. V shed 6 bases, J shed 1 base, and the junction held 7 bases outside the gene matches. Germline-derived CDR1 and CDR2 are LGHNA and YNFKEQ. The CDR3: CASSQDGTSGTDTQYF. CDR3 in DNA: TGTGCCAGCAGTCAGGACGGGACTAGCGGCACAGATACGCAGTATTTT.

J is TRBJ2-7 and V is TRBV10-3; weak D call: TRBD2 (6 bases). With 3 bases removed from V and 4 bases from J, the gap between germline ends came to 13 bases. The CDR3 length is 14 residues. CDR1 is ENHRY and CDR2 is SYGVKD in the germline V gene. CDR3 sequence: CAISESGGGYEQYF. The CDR3 coding sequence is TGTGCCATCAGTGAATCCGGGGGAGGTTACGAGCAGTACTTC.

This clone has a single count. The chain is built from TRBV19 and TRBJ2-1, with D perhaps matching TRBD2 (6 bases). Germline V gene lookup returns CDR1 LNHDA and CDR2 SQIVND (reference sequence). The CDR3 contains 15 residues. Trimming removed 5 bases at V and 2 bases at J, with 13 bases between. The CDR3 nucleotides are TGTGCCAGTAGTTTCTATAGCGGACCCTACAATGAGCAGTTCTTC. Translation: CASSFYSGPYNEQFF.

The CDR3 DNA follows: TGTGCCAGCAGTTTACGGGGAACCGGGGAGCTGTTTTTT. Translated, it gives CASSLRGTGELFF. The gene calls are TRBV28 and TRBJ2-2, with D tentatively TRBD2 (5 bases). This CDR3 comprises 13 residues. Per germline, CDR1 MDHEN and CDR2 SYDVKM. Trimming took 2 bases from V and 5 from J, leaving 6 bases between them.

J is TRBJ2-3 and V is TRBV2; D is ambiguous. The CDR3 contains 12 residues. V lost 7 bases to trimming and J lost 2 bases, with 7 bases between them. The germline gives CDR1 SNHLY, CDR2 FYNNEI. The DNA of the CDR3 is TGTGCCAGCAATTCAGACACAGATACGCAGTATTTT. Encoded protein: CASNSDTDTQYF.

This clone appeared a single time. The chain couples TRBV5-1 to TRBJ2-2; the D gene is possibly TRBD1 (6 bases). CDR3 size: 17 residues. V lost 0 bases, J lost 7 bases, and 19 bases lay in between. The germline CDR1 and CDR2 sequences are SGHRS and YFSETQ. The chain's CDR3 is CASSLAILQGSSGELFF. The DNA of the CDR3 is TGCGCCAGCAGCTTGGCTATTCTTCAGGGGTCCAGCGGGGAGCTGTTTTTT.

The CDR3 nucleotides read TGTGCCAGCAGCTTACAGGGGGCTGGAAACACCATATATTTT. Translating gives CASSLQGAGNTIYF. This chain uses TRBV5-4 with TRBJ1-3, with 8 positions matching TRBD1. This CDR3 is built from 14 residues. Unmatched junction bases numbered 0, after V lost 2 bases and J lost 2 bases. Germline V gives CDR1 SGHNT, CDR2 YYREEE (reference sequence).

This chain connects TRBV9 to TRBJ1-2; D is unresolved. The CDR3 loop spans 18 amino acids. Germline V gives CDR1 SGDLS, CDR2 YYNGEE. The V end was cut by 4 bases, the J end by 5 bases, with 27 bases between. CDR3 amino acids: CASSNTELGSQSGYGYTF. Written as DNA, the CDR3 is TGTGCCAGCAGCAACACAGAATTAGGCAGCCAAAGTGGATATGGCTACACCTTC. Complete variable domain (other parts from reference TRBV9 and TRBJ1-2): DSGVTQTPKHLITATGQRVTLRCSPRSGDLSVYWYQQSLDQGLQFLIQYYNGEERAKGNILERFSAQQFPDLHSELNLSSLELGDSALYFCASSNTELGSQSGYGYTFGSGTRLTVV.